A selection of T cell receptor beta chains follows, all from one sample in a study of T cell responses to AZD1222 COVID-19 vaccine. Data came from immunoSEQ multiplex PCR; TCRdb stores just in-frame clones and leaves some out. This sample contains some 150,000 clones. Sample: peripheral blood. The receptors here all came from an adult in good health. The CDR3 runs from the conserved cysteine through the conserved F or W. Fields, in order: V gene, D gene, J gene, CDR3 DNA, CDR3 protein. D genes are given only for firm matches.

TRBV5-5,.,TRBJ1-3,TGTGCCAGCAGCTTGGGCAGGGTTGAGGGCACCATATATTTT,CASSLGRVEGTIYF
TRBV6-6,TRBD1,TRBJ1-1,TGTGCCAGCAGAACCGGACAGGGGAGCACTGAAGCTTTCTTT,CASRTGQGSTEAFF
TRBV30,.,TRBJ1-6,TGTGCCTGGAGTGAGGGCGACCGTTCCTCACCCCTCCACTTT,CAWSEGDRSSPLHF
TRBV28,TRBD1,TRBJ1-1,TGTGCCAGCAACTACAGGGGGAACACTGAAGCTTTCTTT,CASNYRGNTEAFF
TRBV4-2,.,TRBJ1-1,TGTGCCAGCAGCCAAGCCCTACAGGGCGGGAACACTGAAGCTTTCTTT,CASSQALQGGNTEAFF
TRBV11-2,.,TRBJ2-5,TGTGCCAGCACCCGAGCAGGGGGGAGAGAGACCCAGTACTTC,CASTRAGGRETQYF
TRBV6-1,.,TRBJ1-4,TGTGCCAGCAGTGAATCGGCAGGGAATTTTGGGGAAAAACTGTTTTTT,CASSESAGNFGEKLFF
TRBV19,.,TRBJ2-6,TGTGCCAGTAGTATGAGGTCGGGGTCCGGGGCCAACGTCCTGACTTTC,CASSMRSGSGANVLTF
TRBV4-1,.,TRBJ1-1,TGCGCCAGCAGCCAAGGGTACAGAGATACTGAAGCTTTCTTT,CASSQGYRDTEAFF
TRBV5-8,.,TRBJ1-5,TGTGCCAGCAGCTTGTATCTAGGGGTTAATCAGCCCCAGCATTTT,CASSLYLGVNQPQHF
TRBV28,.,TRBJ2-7,TGTGCCAGCAGTTTACCCTACGAGCAGTACTTC,CASSLPYEQYF
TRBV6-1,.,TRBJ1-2,TGTGCCAGCAGTGAAAGTGGTGGTACCTATGGCTACACCTTC,CASSESGGTYGYTF
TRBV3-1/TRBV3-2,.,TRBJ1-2,TGTGCCAGCAGCCAAGATCTCGGCCTCCACTATGGCTACACCTTC,CASSQDLGLHYGYTF
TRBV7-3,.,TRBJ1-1,TGTGCCAGCAGCTTAAGCGGGATGAACACTGAAGCTTTCTTT,CASSLSGMNTEAFF
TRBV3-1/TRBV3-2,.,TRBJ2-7,TGTGCCAGCAGCCAAGATAGGGGGGCAGTTTCCTACGAGCAGTACTTC,CASSQDRGAVSYEQYF
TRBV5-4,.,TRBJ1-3,TGTGCCAGCAGCCCAGGCCGGGCCTCTGGAAACACCATATATTTT,CASSPGRASGNTIYF
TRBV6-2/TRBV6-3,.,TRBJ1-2,TGTGCCAGCAGTTACTCGGGCCCGAGCTATGGCTACACCTTC,CASSYSGPSYGYTF
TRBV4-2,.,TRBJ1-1,TGTGCCAGCAGCCAAGGGGGACTAAGGGACACTGAAGCTTTCTTT,CASSQGGLRDTEAFF
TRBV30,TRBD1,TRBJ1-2,TGTGCCTGGGGCCGACAGGGTAACTATGGCTACACCTTC,CAWGRQGNYGYTF
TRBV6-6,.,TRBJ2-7,TGTGCCACCGGGACTTATAATACCTACGAGCAGTACTTC,CATGTYNTYEQYF
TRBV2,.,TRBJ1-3,TGTGCCAGCAGCGGGGGACTTGGAAACACCATATATTTT,CASSGGLGNTIYF
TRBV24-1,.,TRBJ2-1,TGTGCCACCAGTGATGAAAGGAATTGGCAGTTCTTC,CATSDERNWQFF
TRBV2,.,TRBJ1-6,TGTGCCAGCAGTGAAGGGACACCTAATAATTCACCCCTCCACTTT,CASSEGTPNNSPLHF
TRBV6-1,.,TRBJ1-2,TGTGCCAGCAGTGACCCAGGACGTCTTTCCTATGGCTACACCTTC,CASSDPGRLSYGYTF
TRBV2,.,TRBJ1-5,TGTGCCAGCAGCTCAGGTTCCAATCAGCCCCAGCATTTT,CASSSGSNQPQHF
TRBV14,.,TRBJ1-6,TGTGCCAGCAGCCAAGCCCGGGGTCGTTCACCCCTCCACTTT,CASSQARGRSPLHF
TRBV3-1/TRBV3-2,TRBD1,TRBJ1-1,TGTGCCAGCAGCCAAGGAGGGACAGGGCTTGAAGCTTTCTTT,CASSQGGTGLEAFF
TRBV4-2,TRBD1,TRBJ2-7,TGTGCCAGCAGCCAAGAGAGCCCCGGGACAGGGCGCTACGAGCAGTACTTC,CASSQESPGTGRYEQYF
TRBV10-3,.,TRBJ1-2,TGTGCCATCAGTCAAAGGCCCGAGGGGTACACCTTC,CAISQRPEGYTF
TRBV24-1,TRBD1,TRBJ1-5,TGTGCCACCAGTCTTCACCAGGGGCACAGGGGGCTTTGTCAGCCCCAGCATTTT,CATSLHQGHRGLCQPQHF
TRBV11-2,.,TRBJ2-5,TGTGCCAGCAGCCCCGGGGACCGTGGTGTGACCCAGTACTTC,CASSPGDRGVTQYF
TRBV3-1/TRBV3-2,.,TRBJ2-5,TGTGCCAGCAGCAACTCGCGGGAGACCCAGTACTTC,CASSNSRETQYF
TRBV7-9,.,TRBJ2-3,TGTGCCAGCAACACCTTTGGCGGGTCGTCCCCCACAGATACGCAGTATTTT,CASNTFGGSSPTDTQYF
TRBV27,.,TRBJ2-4,TGTGCCAGCAGTTTATCAGGGGTTGGCGGGGTTGGGGGAAACATTCAGTACTTC,CASSLSGVGGVGGNIQYF
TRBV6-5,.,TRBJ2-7,TGTGCCAGCAGCTCCGGGACCCTCGCGCACGAGCAGTACTTC,CASSSGTLAHEQYF
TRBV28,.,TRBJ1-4,TGTGCCAGCAGTCTAGGGGGTACAACTAATGAAAAACTGTTTTTT,CASSLGGTTNEKLFF
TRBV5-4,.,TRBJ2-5,TGTGCCAGCACCCTGGAACCGATCGGGGAGACCCAGTACTTC,CASTLEPIGETQYF
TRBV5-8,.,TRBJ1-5,TGTGCCAGCAGCTTTTTCAGGGCTCAGCAGCCCCAGCATTTT,CASSFFRAQQPQHF
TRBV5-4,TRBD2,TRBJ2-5,TGTGCCAGCACCGACCTAGGGACTAGCCTATCCCCTCAGAAACGGGAGACCCAGTACTTC,CASTDLGTSLSPQKRETQYF
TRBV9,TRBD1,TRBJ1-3,TGTGCCACGACCAGAGGGCATAGGACAGGGGAAGGAACTGGAAACACCATATATTTT,CATTRGHRTGEGTGNTIYF
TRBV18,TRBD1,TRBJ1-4,TGTGCCAGCTCACCGACAGGGCCGAATGAAAAACTGTTTTTT,CASSPTGPNEKLFF
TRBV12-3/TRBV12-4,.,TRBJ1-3,TGTGCCAGCAGTTGGCCAGCTGGAAACACCATATATTTT,CASSWPAGNTIYF
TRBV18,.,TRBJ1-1,TGTGCCAGCTCACCAGTTCAAGGCCTTCACCAGAACACTGAAGCTTTCTTT,CASSPVQGLHQNTEAFF
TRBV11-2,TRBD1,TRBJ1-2,TGTGCCAGCAGTCATTACGGAAACAGGGGGCGCGACTATGGCTACACCTTC,CASSHYGNRGRDYGYTF
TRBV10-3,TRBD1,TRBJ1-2,TGTGCCATCAGTACGGGACAGGGTGACTATGGCTACACCTTC,CAISTGQGDYGYTF
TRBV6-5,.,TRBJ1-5,TGTGCCAGCAGTATGGGACAAGTTAGCAATCAGCCCCAGCATTTT,CASSMGQVSNQPQHF
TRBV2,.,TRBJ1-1,TGTGCCAGCAGTGAAGTAGGGGGAGACACTGAAGCTTTCTTT,CASSEVGGDTEAFF
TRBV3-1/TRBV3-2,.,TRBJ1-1,TGTGCCAGCAGCCAATTGCCGGGACAGAACACTGAAGCTTTCTTT,CASSQLPGQNTEAFF
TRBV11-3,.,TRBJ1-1,TGTGCCAGCAGCGGCCGCGGATGGCGAACTGAAGCTTTCTTT,CASSGRGWRTEAFF
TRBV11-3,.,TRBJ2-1,TGTGCCAGCAGCTTATCTTCTGTCGATGAGCAGTTCTTC,CASSLSSVDEQFF
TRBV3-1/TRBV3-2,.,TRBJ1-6,TGTGCCAGCAAACGGGGCCTAAATTCACCCCTCCACTTT,CASKRGLNSPLHF
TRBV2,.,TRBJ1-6,TGTGCCAGCAGTGAATCAGGGCTGAATTCACCCCTCCACTTT,CASSESGLNSPLHF
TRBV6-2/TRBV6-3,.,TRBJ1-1,TGTGCCAGCAGTTACACCAGGGAGAACACTGAAGCTTTCTTT,CASSYTRENTEAFF
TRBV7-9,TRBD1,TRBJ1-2,TGTGCCAGCAGCAAACAGGGGGCGGTGAGAGCAAAGGGCTACACCTTC,CASSKQGAVRAKGYTF
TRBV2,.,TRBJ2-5,TGTGCCAGCAACCACAAGTACCAAGAGACCCAGTACTTC,CASNHKYQETQYF
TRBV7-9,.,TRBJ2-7,TGTGCCAGCAGCTTAGCGGGAGGTGGCAGAATGTACGAGCAGTACTTC,CASSLAGGGRMYEQYF
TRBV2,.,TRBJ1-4,TGTGCCAGCAGTGAATGGGTAAATGAAAAACTGTTTTTT,CASSEWVNEKLFF
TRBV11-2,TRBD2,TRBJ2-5,TGTGCCAGCAGCTTAGCGCCGGGGGGCGCGGGGGGACAAGAGACCCAGTACTTC,CASSLAPGGAGGQETQYF
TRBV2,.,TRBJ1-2,TGTGCCAGCGGGAAGGAGTCCTCTAACTATGGCTACACCTTC,CASGKESSNYGYTF